The rows below give T cell receptor beta chains drawn from one sample of a study of response to subunit inactivated influenza vaccine. MiXCR was run by TCRdb on the RT-PCR reads, yielding one entry per CDR3 protein. The sample lists approximately 700,000 distinct CDR3 sequences, roughly 14% occurring once. This specimen was PBMCs from blood, taken less than 13 days after vaccination. These receptors came from a man between 50 and 59 years old who received an inactivated influenza vaccine. Both conserved end residues are trimmed from each CDR3.

J gene	V gene	CDR3 protein
TRBJ2-1	TRBV4-1	ASRSPGRGGLKSEQF
TRBJ2-5	TRBV7-9	ASSLERLAEETQY
TRBJ1-1	TRBV7-2	ASSLGRDRIGNTEAF
TRBJ2-3	TRBV4-2	ASSQVPLADGTDTQY
TRBJ2-2	TRBV19	ASSVTGSGGELF
TRBJ2-5	TRBV6-5	ASSYGGGAGETQY
TRBJ1-5	TRBV6-2/TRBV6-3	ASRSGFGQPQH
TRBJ2-7	TRBV20-1	SARGELSSYEQY
TRBJ2-1	TRBV6-2/TRBV6-3	ASSPQDVGLSSYNEQF
TRBJ2-5	TRBV10-3	ATEDSQETQY
TRBJ2-3	TRBV20-1	SAPVGKTQY
TRBJ2-7	TRBV10-3	AISDLRTSGRGEQY
TRBJ2-3	TRBV7-2	ASSLAGRMRNTQY
TRBJ2-3	TRBV11-1	ASSVSGLGDTQY
TRBJ1-6	TRBV6-2/TRBV6-3	ASSYFGSPLH
TRBJ2-3	TRBV3-1	ASSQDDYVAGKPDAQY